These T cell receptor beta chains were read from a single sample in a study of shared clonotypes between healthy human individuals. The repertoire was sequenced with immunoSEQ multiplex PCR; TCRdb's copy has only in-frame clones and lacks some. The repertoire includes about 2,500,000 clones, around nine tenths of them detected once, and more than 0.12% sits in the top ten. Input material: naive CD4+ T cells sorted from blood. Receptor source: a young man in good health. Both conserved end residues are part of each CDR3. D genes are given only for firm matches. Clone size is stated in some rows and not others, as once, few, many or a class when expanded.

v_call	d_call	j_call	clone_size	cdr3_nt	cdr3_aa
TRBV11-2	TRBD1	TRBJ1-6	.	TGTGCCAGCAGCGGAGGGACAGTAATAAGTTCACCCCTCCACTTT	CASSGGTVISSPLHF
TRBV19	TRBD1	TRBJ1-4	.	TGTGCCAGTAGGTCTCCGGGACAGCTTAATGAAAAACTGTTTTTT	CASRSPGQLNEKLFF
TRBV19	.	TRBJ1-6	.	TGTGCCAGTAGTATCGGGGCGCCTAATTCACCCCTCCACTTT	CASSIGAPNSPLHF
TRBV19	TRBD1	TRBJ1-4	.	TGTGCCAGTCCGGGACAGCCTAATGAAAAACTGTTTTTT	CASPGQPNEKLFF
TRBV6-1	.	TRBJ2-3	.	TGTGCCAGCAGTGGAGGCCGCGGCACAGATACGCAGTATTTT	CASSGGRGTDTQYF
TRBV18	TRBD1	TRBJ2-1	.	TGTGCCAGCTCCCCCCCCACAGGGGGCAATCACAATGAGCAGTTCTTC	CASSPPTGGNHNEQFF
TRBV28	TRBD2	TRBJ2-1	once	TGTGCCAGCAGTTTAGGGTGGGCTAGCGGGGATCCCATTGAGCAGTTCTTC	CASSLGWASGDPIEQFF
TRBV30	TRBD2	TRBJ2-1	.	TGTGCCTGGAACTTCCAGGGGCTAGCGGGAGAGGATGAGCAGTTCTTC	CAWNFQGLAGEDEQFF
TRBV6-6	.	TRBJ2-7	.	TGTGCCAGCAGCCAGGACTCTGCCTCCTACGAGCAGTACTTC	CASSQDSASYEQYF
TRBV25-1	.	TRBJ2-7	.	TGTGCCAGCAGTGCTGGACCCTACGAGCAGTACTTC	CASSAGPYEQYF
TRBV14	.	TRBJ2-1	.	TGTGCCAGCAGCCAAGATCGGGTAGAAACTGGCAGGGACTACAATGAGCAGTTCTTC	CASSQDRVETGRDYNEQFF
TRBV7-8	.	TRBJ2-7	once	TGTGCCAGCAGCTTATCTCCGGGACTTGGACCCTACGAGCAGTACTTC	CASSLSPGLGPYEQYF
TRBV7-2	.	TRBJ2-1	.	TGTGCCAGCAGCCTCGGACGGAACAATGAGCAGTTCTTC	CASSLGRNNEQFF
TRBV23-1	.	TRBJ2-1	.	TGCGCCAGCAGTCAATCGTTTGGGGCTCTCTCCTACAATGAGCAGTTCTTC	CASSQSFGALSYNEQFF
TRBV28	.	TRBJ2-3	.	TGTGCCAGCAGTTTTACGGGAGTGGGCACAGATACGCAGTATTTT	CASSFTGVGTDTQYF
TRBV6-5	TRBD1	TRBJ1-4	.	TGTGCCAGCAGTTACACCCTCCAGACAGGGGGGGAAAAACTGTTTTTT	CASSYTLQTGGEKLFF
TRBV29-1	TRBD2	TRBJ2-1	.	TGCAGCGCTAGCGGGGGCCCGTTCTACAATGAGCAGTTCTTC	CSASGGPFYNEQFF
TRBV7-2	.	TRBJ2-1	.	TGTGCCAGCAGCTTAGGGCCTAGCGTAGGGAATGAGCAGTTCTTC	CASSLGPSVGNEQFF
TRBV21-1	.	TRBJ1-6	once	TGTGCCAGCAGCCCTGACAGGCGGTCCAGCTCCTATAATTCACCCCTCCACTTT	CASSPDRRSSSYNSPLHF
TRBV10-1	TRBD1	TRBJ1-4	.	TGCGCCAGCAGTGATGGGGGACAGCCGGATGAAAAACTGTTTTTT	CASSDGGQPDEKLFF
TRBV4-1	TRBD1	TRBJ2-7	.	TGCGCCAGCAGCCAAGGGGGCGGACAGGGCTCCTACGAGCAGTACTTC	CASSQGGGQGSYEQYF
TRBV5-1	TRBD1	TRBJ1-1	.	TGCGCCAGCAGCCCACCAGACAGGGGAAGCGAAGCTTTCTTT	CASSPPDRGSEAFF
TRBV7-9	.	TRBJ2-7	.	TGTGCCAGCAGCTTAGCCCTGACAGGGAGGACAGAGCAGTACTTC	CASSLALTGRTEQYF
TRBV4-3	.	TRBJ2-7	.	TGCGCCAGCAGCCAAGAAACAGAGTACGAGCAGTACTTC	CASSQETEYEQYF
TRBV6-6	.	TRBJ2-3	.	TGTGCCAGCAGTTACAGGGGTCGAGACACAGATACGCAGTATTTT	CASSYRGRDTDTQYF
TRBV10-3	.	TRBJ2-7	.	TGTGCCATCAGTGAGAGGTACGAGCAGTACTTC	CAISERYEQYF
TRBV7-9	TRBD1	TRBJ2-4	.	TGTGCCAGCAGTTTTGGGTACCGGGACAGGGATTCCAAAAACATTCAGTACTTC	CASSFGYRDRDSKNIQYF
TRBV29-1	.	TRBJ2-1	.	TGCAGCGTCGCGGGGACATCGCAGTTCTTC	CSVAGTSQFF
TRBV5-1	.	TRBJ2-7	.	TGCGCCAGCAGCCCCGTGGGCGGGAACTCCTACGAGCAGTACTTC	CASSPVGGNSYEQYF
TRBV19	.	TRBJ1-5	.	TGTGCCGCTAGGGCAGCCTTTAGCAATCAGCCCCAGCATTTT	CAARAAFSNQPQHF
TRBV18	TRBD1	TRBJ1-5	.	TGTGCCAGCTCACACGGACAGGATAGCAATCAGCCCCAGCATTTT	CASSHGQDSNQPQHF
TRBV4-1	TRBD2	TRBJ2-2	.	TGCGCCAGCAGCCAAGCCTGGGCGGGAGCCTCCACCGGGGAGCTGTTTTTT	CASSQAWAGASTGELFF
TRBV6-1	.	TRBJ1-2	once	TGTGCCAGCAGTGAAGCGTCAGCCACTAACTATGGCTACACCTTC	CASSEASATNYGYTF
TRBV7-2	.	TRBJ2-3	once	TGTGCCAGCAGCCAAAGCCCAGATACGCAGTATTTT	CASSQSPDTQYF
TRBV19	.	TRBJ2-3	.	TGTGCCAGTAACGATGGGGGATTGCCAGATACGCAGTATTTT	CASNDGGLPDTQYF
TRBV19	.	TRBJ2-2	.	TGTGCCAGTAGTAGTGGGCAGGGGAACACCGGGGAGCTGTTTTTT	CASSSGQGNTGELFF
TRBV5-6	.	TRBJ1-2	.	TGTGCCAGCAGCTTGAATAGTGGCTACACCTTC	CASSLNSGYTF
TRBV5-1	.	TRBJ1-2	.	TGCGCCAGCAGCCCGTTCAGGGTAGGCTATGGCTACACCTTC	CASSPFRVGYGYTF
TRBV18	TRBD1	TRBJ1-1	.	TGTGCCAGCTCACCAGGGACAGGGAGGGGCACGACTGAAGCTTTCTTT	CASSPGTGRGTTEAFF
TRBV9	.	TRBJ1-2	.	TGTGCCAGCAGCGAGATGCAGGCTAACTATGGCTACACCTTC	CASSEMQANYGYTF
TRBV19	TRBD1	TRBJ2-7	few	TGTGCCAGTAGTAGGACCGGGACAGGCTACGAGCAGTACTTC	CASSRTGTGYEQYF
TRBV6-1	.	TRBJ2-2	.	TGTGCCAGCAGGTTGGGGGGCGCAACCGGGGAGCTGTTTTTT	CASRLGGATGELFF
TRBV4-1	.	TRBJ1-4	.	TGCGCCAGCAGCCAAGATGGACAGCCCGGGCGGGAAAAACTGTTTTTT	CASSQDGQPGREKLFF
TRBV6-5	.	TRBJ2-2	.	TGTGCCAGCAGTCAATGGGGCGAAACCGGGGAGCTGTTTTTT	CASSQWGETGELFF
TRBV5-1	.	TRBJ1-1	.	TGCGCCAGCAGTTGGGACGGAAACACTGAAGCTTTCTTT	CASSWDGNTEAFF
TRBV18	.	TRBJ2-5	.	TGTGCCAGCTCATTGACACCGCCCCAAGAGACCCAGTACTTC	CASSLTPPQETQYF
TRBV27	TRBD1	TRBJ1-1	.	TGTGCCACCAAAAGTTTGACAGGGGGCGCATGGGCTGAAGCTTTCTTT	CATKSLTGGAWAEAFF
TRBV1	.	TRBJ2-5	.	TGCACCAGCAGCCGTGATCCAGGGGGCCAGGAGACCCAGTACTTC	CTSSRDPGGQETQYF
TRBV18	.	TRBJ1-4	.	TGTGCCAGCTCACCACTTCCCCTGGAGGGGGAAAAACTGTTTTTT	CASSPLPLEGEKLFF
TRBV30	.	TRBJ2-6	.	TGTGCCTGGACACACGTCTCTGGGGCCAACGTCCTGACTTTC	CAWTHVSGANVLTF
TRBV7-2	.	TRBJ2-7	.	TGTGCCAGCAGCTTAGCTATTCACTCCTACGAGCAGTACTTC	CASSLAIHSYEQYF
TRBV19	TRBD1	TRBJ2-7	.	TGTGCCAGTAGTATAGGGACACAGGGGATCTACGAGCAGTACTTC	CASSIGTQGIYEQYF
TRBV27	TRBD1	TRBJ1-6	.	TGTGCCAGCAGCCAAAAGGGGGCTTTCGCGGGCCCAGGCCATAATTCACCCCTCCACTTT	CASSQKGAFAGPGHNSPLHF